This record concerns one TCR beta chain sequence. Method: immunoSEQ multiplex PCR; TCRdb's copy keeps in-frame clones and lacks some. The data contain 45,000 to 55,000 clones, just over 85% of them seen just once; the ten biggest clones take up around 1.2%. The sample is drawn from a study of T cell changes during pregnancy in multiple sclerosis. The germline V gene has CDR1 LNHDA and CDR2 SQIVND (reference sequence). This CDR3 is built from 14 residues. With 6 bases clipped from V and 7 bases from J, the junction kept 4 bases outside the gene matches. The sequence was obtained from a female donor with multiple sclerosis, enrolled in a pregnancy study. Here the sequenced sample was CD4+ T cells from peripheral blood mononuclear cells, taken in the second trimester of pregnancy. The V call is TRBV19, the J call TRBJ2-1; 12 bases agree with TRBD2. CDR3 residues: CASRTSGSTNEQFF. Here the CDR3 DNA reads TGTGCCAGTAGGACTAGCGGGAGTACGAATGAGCAGTTCTTC.